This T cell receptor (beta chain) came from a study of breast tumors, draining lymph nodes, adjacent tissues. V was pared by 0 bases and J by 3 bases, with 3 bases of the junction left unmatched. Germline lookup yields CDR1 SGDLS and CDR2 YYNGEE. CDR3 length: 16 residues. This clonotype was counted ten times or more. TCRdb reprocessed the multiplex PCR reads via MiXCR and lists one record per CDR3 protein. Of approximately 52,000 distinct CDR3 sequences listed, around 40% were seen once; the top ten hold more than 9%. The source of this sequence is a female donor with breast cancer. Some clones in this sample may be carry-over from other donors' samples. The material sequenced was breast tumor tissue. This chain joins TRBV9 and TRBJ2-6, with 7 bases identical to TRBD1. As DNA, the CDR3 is TGTGCCAGCAGCGTAGAGGGGGCTGGTGGGGCCAACGTCCTGACTTTC. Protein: CASSVEGAGGANVLTF.